This TCR beta chain was documented in a study of tumor and adjacent non-tumor tissue in lung cancer. RNA was extracted from bulk tissue without any cell sorting. Three rounds of nested PCR, following a modified ARM-PCR protocol, produced the TCRbeta library. TCRdb re-analysed the multiplex PCR reads in MiXCR, keeping a single row per CDR3 protein. The repertoire consists of roughly 67,000 distinct CDR3 sequences, with about 60% occurring once and the leading ten covering just over 20%. V was pared by 5 bases and J by 3 bases, with 19 bases between. Looked up from germline, CDR1 is MNHEY and CDR2 is SVGAGI. The CDR3 is 16 residues long.

The sample consisted of lung tumor tissue. This TCR derives from a man aged 50 to 60 with non-small cell lung cancer. The chain is built from TRBV6-5 and TRBJ1-2; D ambiguous. The CDR3 sequence: CASSRPTGSVDYGYTF. CDR3 DNA: TGTGCCAGCAGTCGTCCCACGGGTAGCGTCGACTATGGCTACACCTTC.